Described below is a single TCR beta chain sequence and its context. These data are taken from a study of blood T cell repertoires in COVID-19. Original analysis: Scientists estimated how many nucleated cells there were by amplifying reference gene primers. The protocol was immunoSEQ multiplex PCR, while the TCRdb copy is restricted to in-frame clones and leaves out a portion. The V and J calls and clone size come from that table; D and trimming were worked out from the DNA. Seen here are under 300,000 clones, roughly 88% observed once, and the top ten hold roughly 2%. Looked up from germline, CDR1 is MDHEN and CDR2 is SYDVKM. CDR3 size: 14 residues. After removal of 8 bases from V and 0 bases from J, the junction contained 4 bases not matched to a gene.

V gene TRBV28 combines with J gene TRBJ1-3; 7 nucleotides align to TRBD1. The source material was peripheral blood. This TCR derives from a woman aged 35 to 49 who had recovered from COVID-19. CDR3 in DNA: TGTGCCAGCTATGACAGGGCCTCTGGAAACACCATATATTTT. Protein sequence: CASYDRASGNTIYF.